The clone carrying this T cell receptor (beta chain) was seen only a few times. Its antigen remains unidentified. Together with a sample-barcoded 5' primer, a J-beta primer mix was included in a second PCR lasting about 7 to 12 cycles. Tags on each cDNA molecule came from a template-switch adaptor with 12 random nucleotides. Each CDR3 protein gets one entry after TCRdb re-called the 5' RACE reads with MiXCR. The sample has roughly 500,000 distinct CDR3 sequences, roughly 29% seen once. This sample is drawn from a study of blood T cells in healthy people across ages. In the study overall: Template switching retrieved approximately one barcoded beta molecule for each two T cells.

Study-wide results and caveats: Fewer expanded clones and more diversity marked long-lived versus aged donors. CMV status of donors was unknown, possibly confounding expanded clonotype changes.

The CDR3 consists of 14 residues. Germline V gene data show CDR1 as DFQATT and CDR2 as SNEGSKA (reference sequence). V lost 2 bases and J lost 2, with 9 bases in between. The sequence was collected from a woman aged 70 to 79 in good health. Specimen: blood. The chain recombines TRBV20-1 with TRBJ2-2, with D tentatively TRBD1 or TRBD2 (5 bases each). CDR3 amino acids: CSARKGPNTGELFF. CDR3 DNA sequence: TGCAGTGCTAGAAAGGGACCTAACACCGGGGAGCTGTTTTTT.